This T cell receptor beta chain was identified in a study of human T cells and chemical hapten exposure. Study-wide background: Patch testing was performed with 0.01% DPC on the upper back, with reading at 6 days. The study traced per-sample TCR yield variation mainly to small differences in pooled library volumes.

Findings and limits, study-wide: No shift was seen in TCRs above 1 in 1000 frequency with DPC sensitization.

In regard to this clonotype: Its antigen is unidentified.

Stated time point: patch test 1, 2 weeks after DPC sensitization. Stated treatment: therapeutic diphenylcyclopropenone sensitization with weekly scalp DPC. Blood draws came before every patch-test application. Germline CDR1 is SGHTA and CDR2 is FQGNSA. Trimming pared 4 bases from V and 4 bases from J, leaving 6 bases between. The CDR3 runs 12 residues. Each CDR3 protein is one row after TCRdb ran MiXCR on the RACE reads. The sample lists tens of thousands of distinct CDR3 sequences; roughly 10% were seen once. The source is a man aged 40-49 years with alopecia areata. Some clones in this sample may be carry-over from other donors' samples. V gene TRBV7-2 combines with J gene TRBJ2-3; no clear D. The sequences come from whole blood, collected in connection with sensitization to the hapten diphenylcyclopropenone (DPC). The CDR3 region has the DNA TGTGCCAGCAGCTGGATAGCAGATACGCAGTATTTT. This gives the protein CASSWIADTQYF.